Here is one T cell receptor beta chain with its context. Germline V gives CDR1 MGHRA, CDR2 YSYEKL. The length of the CDR3 is 13 residues. V was clipped by 1 base and J by 6 bases, with 9 bases between them. Time point noted: healthy volunteer bleed at 2 weeks. Before extraction, the whole blood was not fractionated, and total RNA was taken from it. One entry per CDR3 protein results from TCRdb running MiXCR on the RACE reads. This table holds roughly 130,000 distinct CDR3 sequences, approximately 8.3% found once. These data come from a study of human T cells and chemical hapten exposure. This receptor was obtained from a male donor in good health. Some clones in this sample may be carry-over from other donors' samples. This chain joins TRBV4-1 and TRBJ1-2; D not resolved. The sequenced material came from whole blood. For the CDR3, the DNA is TGCGCCAGCAGCCAAGGACCCGGGGATGGCTACACCTTC. Protein: CASSQGPGDGYTF.